The entry below gives a single TCR beta chain sequence along with its context. The treatment was: oral pan-JAK inhibitor, 5-10 mg twice daily. CDR1 is MNHEY and CDR2 is SMNVEV in the germline V gene (reference sequence). J lost 2 bases, V lost 5 bases, and 10 bases had no gene match. This CDR3 comprises 16 residues. RNA was isolated and reverse transcribed to cDNA, the sequencing template. The protocol was immunoSEQ multiplex PCR, while the TCRdb copy is restricted to in-frame clones and leaves out a portion. The sample records 40,000 to 45,000 clones, roughly 92% being singletons. The source of the sample is a study of CD8+ T cells in alopecia areata. Across the whole study: Tofacitinib continued for 6 to 18 months and was then withheld for 6 months.

The source material was CD8+ T cells sorted from blood, sampled at week 24, from a patient treated with tofacitinib. This TCR came from a human donor with alopecia areata. This chain joins TRBV27 and TRBJ2-7; 9 bases agree with TRBD2. The CDR3 DNA reads as TGTGCCAGCAGTAAGGGGTCTAGCGGGGCCCCCTACGAGCAGTACTTC. This codes for CASSKGSSGAPYEQYF.